The 25 T cell receptor beta chains presented below share a single source sample, sequenced in a study of CD8 T cells in Susac syndrome. Random-hexamer reverse transcription was applied to about 0.5 to 1 ug RNA. TCRdb reprocessed the immunoSEQ multiplex PCR reads with MiXCR, giving one entry per CDR3 protein. The repertoire holds about 200,000 distinct CDR3 sequences, with approximately 93% as singletons. Specimen: CD4+ T cells from PBMCs. The receptors were gathered from a human donor in good health.

V and J are TRBV7-9 and TRBJ1-5, with no clear D. The CDR3 extends over 13 amino acids. The ends were cut back, 4 bases at V and 5 bases at J, with 9 bases in the middle. Germline assignment: CDR1 SEHNR and CDR2 FQNEAQ (reference sequence). CDR3 in amino acids: CASSSARHQPQHF. The CDR3 DNA reads TGTGCCAGCAGCTCGGCTCGCCATCAGCCCCAGCATTTT.

This chain connects TRBV20-1 to TRBJ1-5; 8 nucleotides match TRBD1. V gave up 3 bases and J gave up 3 bases; unmatched junction bases: 7. The CDR3 is 15 amino acids. Per germline, CDR1 DFQATT and CDR2 SNEGSKA (reference sequence). CDR3 in amino acids: CSASAGTGYNQPQHF. For the CDR3, the DNA is TGCAGTGCTAGCGCCGGGACAGGCTACAATCAGCCCCAGCATTTT.

The V gene is TRBV7-2, the J gene TRBJ2-3; D possibly corresponds to TRBD1 (6 bases). Germline lookup yields CDR1 SGHTA and CDR2 FQGNSA. The CDR3 spans 14 residues. With 7 bases removed from V and 3 bases from J, the gap between germline ends came to 14 bases. Here the CDR3 DNA reads TGTGCCAGCAACAGGGTCCTCGGGACAGATACGCAGTATTTT. It specifies CASNRVLGTDTQYF.

This chain links TRBV12-3 or TRBV12-4 with TRBJ2-5; TRBD2 might be the D (7 bases). CDR3 size: 14 residues. Trimming stripped 1 base from V and 5 bases from J, with 11 bases between. In DNA, the CDR3 is TGTGCCAGCAGTTTAGGGGGGGGCGAGGAGACCCAGTACTTC. It encodes CASSLGGGEETQYF.

This clonotype was seen just once. The chain couples TRBV29-1 to TRBJ1-2; no firm D call. The V gene lost 3 bases and the J gene lost 8 bases, with 13 bases spanning the gap. This CDR3 comprises 12 residues. Looked up from germline, CDR1 is SQVTM and CDR2 is ANQGSEA. In DNA, the CDR3 is TGCAGCGTTGAGGCCTGGACGGTAGGCTACACCTTC. Its protein is CSVEAWTVGYTF. Variable domain in full (rest from reference TRBV29-1 and TRBJ1-2): SAVISQKPSRDICQRGTSLTIQCQVDSQVTMMFWYRQQPGQSLTLIATANQGSEATYESGFVIDKFPISRPNLTFSTLTVSNMSPEDSSIYLCSVEAWTVGYTFGSGTRLTVV.

This rearrangement joins TRBV14 to TRBJ1-6, with a possible D match to TRBD1 (5 bases). Trimming took off 1 base at V and 7 bases at J, with 11 bases between the two ends. Germline CDR1 reads SGHDN; CDR2 reads FVKESK. CDR3 length equals 15 residues. In DNA, the CDR3 is TGTGCCAGCAGCCAAGTTAGCCACAGGAATTCACCCCTCCACTTT. It specifies CASSQVSHRNSPLHF.

The rearrangement joins TRBV11-2 to TRBJ2-2; D is tentatively TRBD1 or TRBD2 (5 bases each). The V and J ends lost 3 bases and 2 bases respectively, with 16 bases between them. CDR1 SGHAT and CDR2 FQNNGV come from the germline V gene. The CDR3 covers 17 residues. The CDR3 spells CASSLGTWDPNTGELFF. CDR3 DNA: TGTGCCAGCAGCTTGGGGACGTGGGACCCCAACACCGGGGAGCTGTTTTTT. Supplemented by reference TRBV11-2 and TRBJ2-2, the full variable domain reads EAGVAQSPRYKIIEKRQSVAFWCNPISGHATLYWYQQILGQGPKLLIQFQNNGVVDDSQLPKDRFSAERLKGVDSTLKIQPAKLEDSAVYLCASSLGTWDPNTGELFFGEGSRLTVL.

The rearrangement joins TRBV20-1 to TRBJ1-1, with D unresolved. With 5 bases removed from V and 11 bases from J, the gap between germline ends came to 12 bases. The CDR3 sequence is 10 residues long. Germline V CDR1 and CDR2: DFQATT, SNEGSKA (reference sequence). The CDR3 DNA reads as TGCAGTGCTGAACCTCCTCGGGCTTTCTTT. This translates into CSAEPPRAFF.

V usage is TRBV5-6 and J usage is TRBJ1-1; 8 bases align to TRBD1. The CDR3 has 13 amino acids. The J segment lost 7 bases and the V segment lost 4 bases, leaving 6 bases of the junction unmatched. The germline V gene has CDR1 SGHDT and CDR2 YYEEEE. The CDR3 nucleotides read TGTGCCAGCAGCAAAGACAGGGGTGGTGAAGCTTTCTTT. Its translation: CASSKDRGGEAFF.

The chain carries TRBV29-1 and TRBJ2-3; weak D call: TRBD2 (6 bases). The CDR3 runs 14 residues. Germline CDR1 SQVTM, CDR2 ANQGSEA. Deletions cut 4 bases from V and 1 base from J, with 12 bases between. The CDR3 nucleotides read TGCAGCGTTGTACGCGGGGATGGCACAGATACGCAGTATTTT. This encodes CSVVRGDGTDTQYF.

The gene calls are TRBV20-1 and TRBJ2-1; 10 nucleotides agree with TRBD2. The trim removed 6 bases at V and 11 bases at J, leaving 10 bases unmatched. The CDR3 sequence is 13 residues long. The germline gives CDR1 DFQATT, CDR2 SNEGSKA (reference sequence). The CDR3 region has the DNA TGCAGTGCCCCTGGAGCGGGGGGGCCAAAGCAGTTCTTC. It translates to CSAPGAGGPKQFF.

Only a few counts were recorded for this clonotype. The V gene is TRBV29-1, the J gene TRBJ2-3; weak D call: TRBD1 (5 bases). The CDR3 runs to 13 residues. Trimming shortened V by 0 bases and J by 6 bases, and 10 bases separated the two germline ends. Germline CDR1 reads SQVTM; CDR2 reads ANQGSEA. The CDR3 sequence is CSVEDGAADTQYF. DNA of the CDR3: TGCAGCGTTGAAGATGGGGCGGCGGATACGCAGTATTTT.

The sample holds one count of this clonotype. The chain employs TRBV28 and TRBJ2-5; D possibly matches TRBD1 or TRBD2 (6 bases each). V was shortened by 3 bases and J by 5 bases, with 19 bases between the two germline ends. The CDR3 is 16 amino acids. Germline V gene lookup returns CDR1 MDHEN and CDR2 SYDVKM. The CDR3 loop is CASSFLPGALPETQYF. The CDR3 nucleotides are TGTGCCAGCAGTTTCCTTCCGGGGGCCCTGCCGGAGACCCAGTACTTC.

This chain uses TRBV14 with TRBJ2-4; D gene uncertain. V was trimmed by 0 bases and J by 7 bases, leaving 10 bases between them. Germline loops: CDR1 SGHDN, CDR2 FVKESK. This CDR3 has 14 residues. This chain's CDR3 is CASSQDLRVNIQYF. The CDR3 nucleotides read TGTGCCAGCAGCCAAGATTTAAGAGTTAACATTCAGTACTTC.

This sequence joins TRBV28 and TRBJ2-7; D gene unclear. CDR1 is MDHEN, CDR2 SYDVKM, per germline. Trimming removed 2 bases at V and 3 bases at J, with 11 bases between. The CDR3 loop spans 14 amino acids. In DNA, the CDR3 is TGTGCCAGCAGTTTAGCTGGGAAGATCTACGAGCAGTACTTC. It translates to CASSLAGKIYEQYF.

The chain couples TRBV7-2 to TRBJ1-1; D unresolved. V gave up 5 bases and J gave up 8 bases, with 15 bases separating them. The CDR3 contains 13 residues. Germline-derived CDR1 and CDR2 are SGHTA and FQGNSA. CDR3 sequence reads: CASSSPFGREAFF. CDR3 in DNA: TGTGCCAGCAGCAGTCCCTTCGGACGGGAAGCTTTCTTT.

The rearrangement links TRBV7-6 to TRBJ2-3, with TRBD1 identical over 7 bases. CDR1 and CDR2 (germline): SGHVS, FNYEAQ. The length of the CDR3 is 14 residues. Trimming cost V 1 base and J 9 bases; bases outside gene matches: 7. DNA for the CDR3: TGTGCCAGCAGCTTAGTCGACAGGGCCCCGACGCAGTATTTT. It encodes CASSLVDRAPTQYF.

This rearrangement joins TRBV20-1 to TRBJ2-5, with 7 bases matching TRBD1. Germline assignment: CDR1 DFQATT and CDR2 SNEGSKA (reference sequence). V trimming: 5 bases; J trimming: 5 bases; junction bases outside the gene matches: 11. This CDR3 region has 14 residues. The CDR3 bases are TGCAGTGCTCGCCCAAACAGGGGCAGGGAGACCCAGTACTTC. It is translated as CSARPNRGRETQYF.

The rearrangement joins TRBV10-3 to TRBJ1-4, with D tentatively TRBD1 (5 bases). Looked up from germline, CDR1 is ENHRY and CDR2 is SYGVKD. This CDR3 is 18 amino acids long. Trimming stripped 10 bases from V and 2 bases from J, with 26 bases between. This CDR3 reads CATDRDGPLRTTNEKLFF. The CDR3 coding sequence is TGTGCCACCGATAGGGACGGACCCTTGAGGACGACTAATGAAAAACTGTTTTTT.

The chain employs TRBV29-1 and TRBJ2-6; D not certain. Trimming shortened V by 0 bases and J by 0 bases, and 6 bases separated the two germline ends. The germline V gene encodes CDR1 SQVTM and CDR2 ANQGSEA. The length of the CDR3 is 15 residues. CDR3: CSVEEGFSGANVLTF. The CDR3 region has the DNA TGCAGCGTTGAAGAGGGGTTCTCTGGGGCCAACGTCCTGACTTTC.

This clonotype occurred a few times. The rearrangement links TRBV7-2 to TRBJ1-5; the D is unclear. The V end was cut by 2 bases, the J end by 3 bases, with 8 bases between. The CDR3 is 14 residues long. CDR1 and CDR2 (germline): SGHTA, FQGNSA. This chain's CDR3 is CASSLTNNNQPQHF. The CDR3 DNA follows: TGTGCCAGCAGCTTAACAAATAACAATCAGCCCCAGCATTTT.

The V gene is TRBV13, the J gene TRBJ2-6; D not resolved. The germline gives CDR1 PRHDT, CDR2 FYEKMQ (reference sequence). The CDR3 sequence is 17 residues long. V shed 5 bases and J shed 1 base, with 15 bases lying between them. The CDR3 reads CASSPRRLGSGANVLTF. The CDR3, as DNA: TGTGCCAGCAGCCCCAGACGCCTTGGGTCTGGGGCCAACGTCCTGACTTTC.

The genes are TRBV12-3 or TRBV12-4 and TRBJ2-2; TRBD1 aligns across 7 bases. This CDR3 is 16 amino acids long. The V and J ends lost 3 bases and 1 base, in that order; junction bases with no gene match: 5. This CDR3 reads CASSFDRAKNTGELFF. The DNA for the CDR3 is TGTGCCAGCAGTTTCGACAGGGCCAAGAACACCGGGGAGCTGTTTTTT.

J is TRBJ1-6 and V is TRBV2; D gene unclear. The CDR3 contains 14 residues. From germline, CDR1 is SNHLY and CDR2 FYNNEI. Trimming pared 5 bases from V and 6 bases from J, leaving 11 bases between. Here the CDR3 reads CASSRRGFNSPLHF. The CDR3 bases are TGTGCCAGCAGTAGACGGGGTTTTAATTCACCCCTCCACTTT.

V gene TRBV12-3 or TRBV12-4 combines with J gene TRBJ2-3; 8 bases agree with TRBD1. The V and J ends lost 5 bases and 5 bases, in that order; junction bases with no gene match: 6. The CDR3 has 14 residues. The CDR3 sequence is CASSRTGMGDTQYF. In DNA, the CDR3 is TGTGCCAGCAGTCGGACAGGGATGGGAGATACGCAGTATTTT.